These 18 T cell receptor beta chains came from one sample sequenced in a study of T cells in Graves' hyperthyroidism and ophthalmopathy (dated 2019 in TCRdb). Library creation used multiplex PCR. For sequencing, an Illumina HiSeq 2000 was employed. TCR beta CDR3 regions were amplified from RNA transcripts. The TCR CDR3 was subjected to a first round of RT-PCR using the HTBI primer set and the Qiagen OneStep RT-PCR kit. TCRdb reworked the public reads: Q25 trimming with fastp, MiXCR clone assembly, productive beta chains retained. Every distinct CDR3 protein forms one entry, paired with its most common genes and DNA. This sample gives 600,000 or so distinct CDR3 sequences in total; over 12% of them show up just once. The ten largest clones add up to 6.5% to 9% of the sample. Source material: blood. All receptors come from a woman aged 18-29 years with Graves' ophthalmopathy.

Comment on this clonotype: A much bigger clone sits one base away, suggesting this may be a read error. The V gene is TRBV30, the J gene TRBJ2-1, with 10 bases lining up with TRBD2. Germline values: CDR1 GTSNPN, CDR2 SVGIG (reference sequence). The CDR3 loop spans 19 amino acids. The CDR3 loop reads CAWSGYEREGFSSYNGQFF. The DNA of the CDR3 is TGTGCCTGGAGTGGGTACGAGCGGGAGGGCTTTAGCTCCTACAATGGGCAGTTCTTC. The full variable domain, completed using reference TRBV30 and TRBJ2-1, is SQTIHQWPATLVQPVGSPLSLECTVEGTSNPNLYWYRQAAGRGLQLLFYSVGIGQISSEVPQNLSASRPQDRQFILSSKKLLLSDSGFYLCAWSGYEREGFSSYNGQFFGPGTRLTVL.

This clonotype was seen ten or more times. The gene calls are TRBV27 and TRBJ2-7, with 15 positions matching TRBD2. This CDR3 region has 16 residues. V lost 6 bases to trimming and J lost 3 bases; unmatched junction nucleotides: 6. Looked up from germline, CDR1 is MNHEY and CDR2 is SMNVEV (reference sequence). The CDR3 nucleotides read TGTGCCAGCAGAGGACTAGCGGGAGGGGGGTTCTACGAGCAGTACTTC. Amino acids: CASRGLAGGGFYEQYF.

The chain links TRBV5-1 to TRBJ1-3; D is uncertain. V gave up 0 bases and J gave up 0 bases, with 13 bases separating them. Germline loops: CDR1 SGHRS, CDR2 YFSETQ. The CDR3 is 17 residues long. The CDR3 region is CASSLEHRQDSGNTIYF. DNA of the CDR3: TGCGCCAGCAGCTTGGAGCACCGGCAGGACTCTGGAAACACCATATATTTT.

This clonotype has a count of ten or more. CDR3 DNA sequence: TGTGCCAGCAGCGATCCACTAGCGGGAGGTCCCCCCTACGAGCAGTACTTC. Translating gives CASSDPLAGGPPYEQYF. J is TRBJ2-7 and V is TRBV9; the match to TRBD2 covers 12 bases. CDR1 is SGDLS and CDR2 is YYNGEE in the germline V gene. There are 17 residues in the CDR3. The trim removed 3 bases at V and 2 bases at J, leaving 9 bases unmatched.

There are many counts of this clonotype. The chain couples TRBV30 to TRBJ2-7; D not resolved. Germline values: CDR1 GTSNPN, CDR2 SVGIG (reference sequence). The CDR3 has 13 residues. Trimming removed 3 bases from V and 1 base from J, with 10 bases in between. In DNA, the CDR3 is TGTGCCTGGAGAGGCAGTGGGTCCTACGAGCAGTACTTC. Translated: CAWRGSGSYEQYF.

The table lists this clonotype with many counts. The gene calls are TRBV14 and TRBJ2-5; weak D call: TRBD2 (6 bases). This CDR3 is built from 16 residues. Germline assignment: CDR1 SGHDN and CDR2 FVKESK. V gave up 1 base and J gave up 0 bases, with 12 bases separating them. For the CDR3, the DNA is TGTGCCAGCAGCCAAGCGGAGGGGACTTACCAAGAGACCCAGTACTTC. Protein product: CASSQAEGTYQETQYF.

This clonotype was seen repeatedly, ten times or more. The chain joins TRBV6-2 or TRBV6-3 to TRBJ2-5, with 9 bases aligning to TRBD2. CDR3 length equals 15 residues. Germline-derived CDR1 and CDR2 are MNHEY and SVGEGT. V trimming: 0 bases; J trimming: 3 bases; junction bases outside the gene matches: 2. The CDR3 is CASSYSLAGKETQYF. The CDR3 DNA follows: TGTGCCAGCAGTTACTCTCTAGCGGGAAAAGAGACCCAGTACTTC.

The chain employs TRBV18 and TRBJ1-1; TRBD1 aligns across 9 bases. Germline loops: CDR1 KGHSH, CDR2 LQKENI. With V trimmed by 5 bases and J by 4 bases, 5 bases remained unmatched. The CDR3 runs to 14 residues. CDR3 coding DNA: TGTGCCAGCTCAGCAAAGACAGGGGGCACTGAAGCTTTCTTT. Its translation: CASSAKTGGTEAFF.

There are many counts of this clonotype. The chain employs TRBV28 and TRBJ2-3, with 10 bases aligning to TRBD2. V shed 6 bases and J 5 bases; nucleotides not matched to a gene: 8. Looked up from germline, CDR1 is MDHEN and CDR2 is SYDVKM. The CDR3 is 15 residues long. CDR3 nucleotide sequence: TGTGCCAGCAGCTCTAGCGGGAGCAGAATAGATACGCAGTATTTT. Its translation is CASSSSGSRIDTQYF.

This clonotype was detected only a few times. The rearrangement joins TRBV19 to TRBJ1-5; D not resolved. Germline CDR1 LNHDA, CDR2 SQIVND (reference sequence). The CDR3 is made up of 15 amino acids. The V end was cut by 3 bases, the J end by 5 bases, with 14 bases between. In DNA form, the CDR3 reads TGTGCCAGTAGTATTGTTAGGGAAGGAGATCAGCCCCAGCATTTT. It codes for CASSIVREGDQPQHF.

The rearrangement joins TRBV12-5 to TRBJ2-7; no clear D. This CDR3 contains 11 residues. The germline gives CDR1 LGHNT, CDR2 FRNRAP. Trimming removed 3 bases at V and 6 bases at J, with 6 bases between. CDR3 coding DNA: TGTGCTAGTGGTTTCCTCGGCGAGCAGTACTTC. Translated, it gives CASGFLGEQYF.

The chain has TRBV9 and TRBJ2-7, with D possibly TRBD1 on 6 matching bases. CDR1 is SGDLS, CDR2 YYNGEE, per germline. V lost 8 bases to trimming and J lost 5 bases, with 14 bases between them. CDR3 size: 12 residues. The CDR3 bases are TGTGCCAGACAGGGTCGTAGGGACGAGCAGTACTTC. Its protein product is CARQGRRDEQYF. Supplemented by reference TRBV9 and TRBJ2-7, the full variable domain reads DSGVTQTPKHLITATGQRVTLRCSPRSGDLSVYWYQQSLDQGLQFLIQYYNGEERAKGNILERFSAQQFPDLHSELNLSSLELGDSALYFCARQGRRDEQYFGPGTRLTVT.

This clonotype was observed a handful of times. The J gene is TRBJ1-4, the V gene TRBV10-3; D gene uncertain. Deletions cut 0 bases from V and 13 bases from J, with 12 bases between. The CDR3 runs to 13 residues. Germline V gives CDR1 ENHRY, CDR2 SYGVKD. CDR3 sequence reads: CAISESLGNGLFF. CDR3 nucleotides: TGTGCCATCAGTGAGTCCTTAGGTAACGGACTGTTTTTT.

A note on this clonotype: A much larger clone sits a single nucleotide away, making a read error possible. V usage is TRBV30 and J usage is TRBJ2-7, with TRBD1 identical over 8 bases. This CDR3 has 11 amino acids. Germline V CDR1 and CDR2: GTSNPN, SVGIG (reference sequence). Trimming at V came to 4 bases and at J to 7 bases, leaving 3 bases not matched to a gene. The CDR3 bases are TGTGCCTGGACAGGGGGCGGTGAGCAGTACTTC. Translation gives CAWTGGGEQYF.

This chain joins TRBV6-5 and TRBJ1-1; TRBD1 might be the D (5 bases). Germline V gene sequence: CDR1 MNHEY, CDR2 SVGAGI. The V and J ends lost 4 bases and 3 bases respectively, with 9 bases between them. This CDR3 spans 13 amino acids. CDR3 in DNA: TGTGCCAGCAGTTTCAGGGTCCACACTGAAGCTTTCTTT. It yields the protein CASSFRVHTEAFF.

Many counts were recorded for this clonotype. The rearrangement links TRBV5-1 to TRBJ1-4; D not certain. Germline V lookup: CDR1 SGHRS, CDR2 YFSETQ. V was shortened by 1 base and J by 0 bases, with 7 bases between the two germline ends. The CDR3 runs 15 residues. CDR3 loop: CASSLSEATNEKLFF. The CDR3 DNA is TGCGCCAGCAGCTTGTCTGAGGCAACTAATGAAAAACTGTTTTTT.

This clonotype was seen many times. The chain carries TRBV7-9 and TRBJ1-2; no clear D gene. The CDR3 sequence is 12 residues long. From germline, CDR1 is SEHNR and CDR2 FQNEAQ (reference sequence). Trimming shortened V by 5 bases and J by 6 bases, and 10 bases separated the two germline ends. The DNA of the CDR3 is TGTGCCAGCAGCGAGAGAGGGAATGGCTACACCTTC. Protein sequence: CASSERGNGYTF. Looking up the rest from reference TRBV7-9 and TRBJ1-2 gives the full variable domain: DTGVSQNPRHKITKRGQNVTFRCDPISEHNRLYWYRQTLGQGPEFLTYFQNEAQLEKSRLLSDRFSAERPKGSFSTLEIQRTEQGDSAMYLCASSERGNGYTFGSGTRLTVV.

The table lists this clonotype with many counts. The chain carries TRBV30 and TRBJ1-5; no clear D gene. The CDR3 is made up of 14 amino acids. Germline CDR1 reads GTSNPN; CDR2 reads SVGIG (reference sequence). Trimming took 0 bases from V and 0 from J, leaving 6 bases between them. CDR3 bases: TGTGCCTGGAGTGTACCACATAGCAATCAGCCCCAGCATTTT. Its translation: CAWSVPHSNQPQHF.